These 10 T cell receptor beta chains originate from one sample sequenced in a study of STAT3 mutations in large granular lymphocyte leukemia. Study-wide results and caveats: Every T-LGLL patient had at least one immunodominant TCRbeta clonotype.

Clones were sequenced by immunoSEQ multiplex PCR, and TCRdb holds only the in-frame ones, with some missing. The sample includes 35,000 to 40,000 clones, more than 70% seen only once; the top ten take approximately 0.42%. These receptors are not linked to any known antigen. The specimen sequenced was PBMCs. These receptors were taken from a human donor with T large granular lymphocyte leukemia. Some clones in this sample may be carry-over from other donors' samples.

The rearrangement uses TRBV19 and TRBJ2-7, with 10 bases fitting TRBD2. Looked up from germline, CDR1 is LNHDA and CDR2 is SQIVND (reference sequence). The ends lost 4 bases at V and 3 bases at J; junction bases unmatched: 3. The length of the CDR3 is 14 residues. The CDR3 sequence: CASSRTSGFYEQYF. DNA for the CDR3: TGTGCCAGTAGTAGGACTAGCGGATTCTACGAGCAGTACTTC.

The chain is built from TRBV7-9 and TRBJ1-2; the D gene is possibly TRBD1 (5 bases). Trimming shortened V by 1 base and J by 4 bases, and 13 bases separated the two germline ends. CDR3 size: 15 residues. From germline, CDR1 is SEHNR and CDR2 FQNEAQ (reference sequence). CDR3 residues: CASSLGQGLGYGYTF. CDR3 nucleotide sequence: TGTGCCAGCAGCTTAGGGCAGGGACTGGGCTATGGCTACACCTTC.

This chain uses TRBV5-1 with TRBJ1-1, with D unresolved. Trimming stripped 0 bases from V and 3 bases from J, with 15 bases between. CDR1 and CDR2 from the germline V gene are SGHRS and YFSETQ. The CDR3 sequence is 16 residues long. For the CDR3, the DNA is TGCGCCAGCAGCTTGGGGTGGGAAGGGCGGGACACTGAAGCTTTCTTT. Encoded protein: CASSLGWEGRDTEAFF.

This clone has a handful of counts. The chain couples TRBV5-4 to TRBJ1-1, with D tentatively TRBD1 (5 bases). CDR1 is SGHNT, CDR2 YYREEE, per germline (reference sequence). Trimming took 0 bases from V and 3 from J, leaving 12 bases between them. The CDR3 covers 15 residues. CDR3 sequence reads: CASSLGGRADTEAFF. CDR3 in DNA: TGTGCCAGCAGCTTGGGGGGCAGGGCAGACACTGAAGCTTTCTTT. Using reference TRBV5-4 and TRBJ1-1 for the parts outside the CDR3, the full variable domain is ETGVTQSPTHLIKTRGQQVTLRCSSQSGHNTVSWYQQALGQGPQFIFQYYREEENGRGNFPPRFSGLQFPNYSSELNVNALELDDSALYLCASSLGGRADTEAFFGQGTRLTVV.

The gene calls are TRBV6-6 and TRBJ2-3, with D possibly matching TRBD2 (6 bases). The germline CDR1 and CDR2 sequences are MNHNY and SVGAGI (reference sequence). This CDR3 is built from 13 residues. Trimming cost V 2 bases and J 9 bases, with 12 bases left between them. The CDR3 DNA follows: TGTGCCAGCAGTTACGGAGGGGAAGGGACGCAGTATTTT. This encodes CASSYGGEGTQYF.

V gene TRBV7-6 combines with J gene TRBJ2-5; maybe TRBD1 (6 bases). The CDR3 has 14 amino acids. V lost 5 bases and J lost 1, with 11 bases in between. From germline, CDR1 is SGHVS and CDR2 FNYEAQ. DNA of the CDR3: TGTGCCAGCAGCGCCAACAGGGTCCAAGAGACCCAGTACTTC. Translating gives CASSANRVQETQYF.

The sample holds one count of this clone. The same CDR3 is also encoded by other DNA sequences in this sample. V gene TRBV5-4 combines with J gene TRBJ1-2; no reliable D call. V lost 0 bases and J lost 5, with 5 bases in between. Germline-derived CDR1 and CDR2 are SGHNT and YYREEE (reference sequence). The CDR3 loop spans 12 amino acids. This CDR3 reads CASSLEGYGYTF. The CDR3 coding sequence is TGTGCCAGCAGCTTGGAGGGTTATGGCTACACCTTC.

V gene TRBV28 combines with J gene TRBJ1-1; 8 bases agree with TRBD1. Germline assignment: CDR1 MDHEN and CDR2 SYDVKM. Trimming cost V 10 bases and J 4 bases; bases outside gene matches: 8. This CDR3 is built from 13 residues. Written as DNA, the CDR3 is TGTGCCACCTACCGACAGGGGATCACTGAAGCTTTCTTT. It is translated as CATYRQGITEAFF. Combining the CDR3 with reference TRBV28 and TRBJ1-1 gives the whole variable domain DVKVTQSSRYLVKRTGEKVFLECVQDMDHENMFWYRQDPGLGLRLIYFSYDVKMKEKGDIPEGYSVSREKKERFSLILESASTNQTSMYLCATYRQGITEAFFGQGTRLTVV.

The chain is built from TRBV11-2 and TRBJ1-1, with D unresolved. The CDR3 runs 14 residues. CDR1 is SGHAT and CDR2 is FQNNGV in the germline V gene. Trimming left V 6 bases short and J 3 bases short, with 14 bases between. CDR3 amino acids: CASRPPRLHTEAFF. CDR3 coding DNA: TGTGCCAGCAGACCACCGAGGCTTCACACTGAAGCTTTCTTT.

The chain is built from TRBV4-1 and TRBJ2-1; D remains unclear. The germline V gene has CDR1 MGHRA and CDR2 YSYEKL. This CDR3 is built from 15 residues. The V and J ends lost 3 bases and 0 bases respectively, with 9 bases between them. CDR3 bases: TGCGCCAGCAGCCAGCTAGGCCTCTCCTACAATGAGCAGTTCTTC. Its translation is CASSQLGLSYNEQFF.